These T cell receptor beta chains were read from a single sample in a study of shared clonotypes between healthy human individuals. Clones were read by immunoSEQ multiplex PCR, and TCRdb kept only the in-frame ones, dropping some. The sample lists 1 million to 1.2 million clones, 77% occurring once. Sequencing was performed on memory CD4+ T cells from PBMCs. All receptors derive from a young man in good health. Some clones in this sample may be carry-over from other donors' samples. CDR3s include the opening cysteine and the closing phenylalanine or tryptophan. D genes are given only for firm matches. Rows may omit the clone size; those that give it use once, few, many or a size class.

TGTGCCATCAGTGAGTCGAAGACCGATGATGAGCAGTTCTTC	CAISESKTDDEQFF	TRBV10-3	TRBJ2-1	.	.
TGCAGCGTAGAGGGGTACCCTGGAAACACCATATATTTT	CSVEGYPGNTIYF	TRBV29-1	TRBJ1-3	once	.
TGTGCCAGCAGTCGTTCCGGGACAGTGAGAAACACCATATATTTT	CASSRSGTVRNTIYF	TRBV27	TRBJ1-3	once	TRBD1
TGTGCCAGCAGTGACTTTAGGGCGGGAGTCTTTGGTGGCACAGATACGCAGTATTTT	CASSDFRAGVFGGTDTQYF	TRBV28	TRBJ2-3	.	TRBD2
TGTGCCAGTAGCCTCGGGAGTGAGGGTCAGCCCCAGCATTTT	CASSLGSEGQPQHF	TRBV19	TRBJ1-5	few	.
TGCGCCAGCAGCCCGGGACTAGCGGGGGGAGCCTACGAGCAGTACTTC	CASSPGLAGGAYEQYF	TRBV5-1	TRBJ2-7	.	TRBD2
TGCGCCAGCAGCTGGCAGGGCGAAAACTATGGCTACACCTTC	CASSWQGENYGYTF	TRBV5-1	TRBJ1-2	.	.
TGCAGCGTTGAAGATACCATCCAAGTACCGGGAGGTGGGGAGACCCAGTACTTC	CSVEDTIQVPGGGETQYF	TRBV29-1	TRBJ2-5	.	TRBD2
TGTGCCAGCAGTTCCGGACTCTCCTACGAGCAGTACTTC	CASSSGLSYEQYF	TRBV28	TRBJ2-7	.	.
TGTGCCAGCAGCGACCAACAGGGACCCTCGGACGAGCAGTACTTC	CASSDQQGPSDEQYF	TRBV21-1	TRBJ2-7	.	.
TGTGCCAGCAGTGGGGGTTCTGGGGCCAACGTCCTGACTTTC	CASSGGSGANVLTF	TRBV28	TRBJ2-6	.	.
TGTGCCAGCTCACAGTCCAGAGAGTACGAGCAGTACTTC	CASSQSREYEQYF	TRBV18	TRBJ2-7	.	.